This T cell receptor (beta chain) was captured in a study of Graves' ophthalmopathy and Graves' hyperthyroidism. Points from the study as a whole: Sensitivity of about 67% and specificity of 72.22% were achieved by the model that predicted ophthalmopathy progression.

Where ophthalmopathy was present, donors had moderate-to-severe activity, CAS ≥3, NOSPECS ≥4 and duration under 3 months. The diagnostic workup employed clinical symptoms, serum thyroxine, TRAb, thyroid ultrasound and orbital computed tomography. PBMCs came from roughly 10 ml of fresh peripheral blood. This clonotype appeared many times. Its antigen is not known. Losses at the gene ends were 3 bases for V and 3 bases for J; bases not matched to a gene: 3. Germline CDR1 SGHDN, CDR2 FVKESK. The CDR3 is 15 amino acids. Using RNA transcripts, the TCR beta CDR3 regions were amplified. HTBI-primed first-round RT-PCR preceded second-round multiplex PCR. TCRdb called the multiplex PCR reads again in MiXCR, with one record for every CDR3 protein. Here the sample spans 600,000 to 700,000 distinct CDR3 sequences, roughly 39% being singletons.

The sequencing sample was made of peripheral blood. This chain joins TRBV14 and TRBJ1-5; 9 positions agree with TRBD1. This TCR came from an adult man with Graves' ophthalmopathy. CDR3 DNA sequence: TGTGCCAGCAGCCAGGGGACAGGGTTCAATCAGCCCCAGCATTTT. It yields the protein CASSQGTGFNQPQHF.